This paragraph covers one T cell receptor (beta chain) sequence. TCRdb's table, derived via immunoSEQ multiplex PCR, lists solely in-frame clones and lacks some. This sample has over 200,000 clones, with 88% found just once. Participant reports of clinical history set cohort assignment. These data originate in a study of blood T cell repertoires in COVID-19. Study-wide background: Spain, Italy and the United States supplied samples that represented acute and convalescent COVID-19.

V was clipped by 2 bases and J by 0 bases; unmatched bases: 4. Germline V gene data show CDR1 as GTSNPN and CDR2 as SVGIG (reference sequence). CDR3 size: 15 residues. This clonotype was sampled from a woman aged 25 to 45 who had been exposed to COVID-19. The chain uses TRBV30 and TRBJ2-1; TRBD2 matches at 7 bases. Sequencing used PBMCs or T cells enriched from blood (not recorded which). CDR3 loop: CAWSRGGSSYNEQFF. The CDR3 bases are TGTGCCTGGAGTAGGGGCGGGAGCTCCTACAATGAGCAGTTCTTC.